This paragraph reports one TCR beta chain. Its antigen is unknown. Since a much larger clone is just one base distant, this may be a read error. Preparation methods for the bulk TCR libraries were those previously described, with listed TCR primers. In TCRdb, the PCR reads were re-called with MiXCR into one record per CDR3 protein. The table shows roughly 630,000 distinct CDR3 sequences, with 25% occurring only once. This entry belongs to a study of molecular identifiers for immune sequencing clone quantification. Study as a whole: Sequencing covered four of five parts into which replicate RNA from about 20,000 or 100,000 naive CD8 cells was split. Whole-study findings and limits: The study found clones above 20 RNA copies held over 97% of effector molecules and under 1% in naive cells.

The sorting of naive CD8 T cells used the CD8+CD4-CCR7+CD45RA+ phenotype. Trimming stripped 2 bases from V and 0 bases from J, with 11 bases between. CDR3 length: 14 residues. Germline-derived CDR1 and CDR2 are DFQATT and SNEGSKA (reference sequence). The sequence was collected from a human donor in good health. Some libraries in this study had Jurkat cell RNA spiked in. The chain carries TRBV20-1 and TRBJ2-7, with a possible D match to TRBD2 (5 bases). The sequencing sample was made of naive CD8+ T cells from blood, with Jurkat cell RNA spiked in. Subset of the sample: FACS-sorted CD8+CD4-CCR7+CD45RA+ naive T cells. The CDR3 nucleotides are TGCAGTGCTAGAAGGGAGATCCCCTCCTACGAGCAGTACTTC. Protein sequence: CSARREIPSYEQYF.